This entry features one T cell receptor beta chain sequence. The antigen this receptor binds is unknown. CDR1 and CDR2 are read off the germline V gene as ENHRY and SYGVKD. The CDR3 numbers 13 residues from cysteine through phenylalanine. DNA for this receptor is not on file. This entry is derived from a study of T cells expressing NK-cell markers (dated by TCRdb to about 2020). With regard to the full study: TCR beta-chain repertoires were profiled in sorted CD3+CD56+NKG2C+, CD3+CD56+NKG2C- and CD3+CD56-NKG2C+ T-cell subsets from several donors. Libraries were sequenced as 2 x 150 bp reads on Illumina HiSeq 2000/2500, MiSeq or NextSeq. The study sequenced eight donors, all healthy volunteers chosen at random: three men and five women. Among the eight sequenced donors, only one was HCMV-seronegative, while the other seven were HCMV-seropositive. What the study reported, not specific to this receptor: In six donors, the dominant CD3+CD56+NKG2C+ clonotypes ranked among the top 10 CD8+ clonotypes, making up roughly 1.0-7.0% of CD8+ T cells. It remained unclear whether the expanded NKG2C-expressing T cell clones were specific for HCMV antigens. Those dominant clonotypes were again the most abundant among CD3+CD56-NKG2C+ cells in a handful of donors, at roughly 25-65%.

TCRdb lists the instrument as Illumina HiSeq 2000. 5'RACE template switching, by which a universal primer site and unique molecular identifiers were added, was used to make TCR beta cDNA libraries. Synthesis of cDNA was primed from the TCR beta constant segment and was followed by two consecutive PCR amplification steps. In the paper's pipeline: MIGEC handled demultiplexing of the reads and grouping by UMI, while MiTCR was used to assemble and quantify clonotypes. To exclude erroneous sequences, any TCR cDNA sequence not supported by at least two reads was discarded. The tcR package was used for downstream repertoire analysis, and clonotypes were matched between fractions using CDR3 nucleotide sequence together with V segment. VDJmatch was used to annotate antigen specificity against VDJdb, with one amino acid substitution in CDR3 allowed. TCRdb reprocessed the reads into one record per CDR3 protein sequence, lacking DNA. What appears here as the V and J calls and clone size reflects TCRdb's work, not the paper's. The table for this sample records roughly 280,000 distinct CDR3 sequences. In total, the top ten clones hold 0.3% to 0.45% of the sample.

To determine HCMV serostatus, a commercial ELISA kit was used to detect HCMV-specific IgG in serum. Peripheral blood mononuclear cells were isolated from blood by Ficoll density gradient centrifugation. The sequenced sample was blood T cells: a sorted CD56 or NKG2C T cell subset, CD4+ or CD8+ T cells, or bulk PBMC T cells (not recorded which). This chain is built from TRBV10-3 and TRBJ2-1; the TRBD1 assignment by TCRdb is unverifiable without DNA. The receptor was isolated from a man younger than 35 in good health. Donor details come from another sample of the same person, matched by shared clones. CDR3 protein: CAIAAEQGNEQFF.